The 30 T cell receptor beta chains below all came from one sample that was sequenced in a study of shared clonotypes between healthy human individuals. Using immunoSEQ multiplex PCR, the repertoire was profiled, and TCRdb retains in-frame clones only, with some absent. Among fewer than 600,000 clones listed, roughly three quarters were seen once. Sequenced sample: PBMCs. The source is a woman between 35 and 50 years old in good health. Some clones in this sample may be carry-over from other donors' samples.

This clone showed up just a few times. The CDR3 nucleotides read TGTGCCAGCAGCCCGGGTCCGATTGTAGATACGCAGTATTTT. It specifies CASSPGPIVDTQYF. The chain links TRBV7-2 to TRBJ2-3; D remains unclear. V was cut by 5 bases and J by 5 bases, with 14 bases left in between. Germline V gene lookup returns CDR1 SGHTA and CDR2 FQGNSA. The CDR3 has 14 residues.

In DNA, the CDR3 is TGCAGCGTTGAATCCGGGACAGGGGTTCATGAGCAGTTCTTC. Its translation: CSVESGTGVHEQFF. The chain is built from TRBV29-1 and TRBJ2-1, with 10 bases that match TRBD1. Germline V gives CDR1 SQVTM, CDR2 ANQGSEA. The V gene end was trimmed by 2 bases and the J gene end by 8 bases; junction bases not matched to a gene: 6. The CDR3 totals 14 residues.

This clone showed up many times. V and J are TRBV23-1 and TRBJ1-2; D gene ambiguous. TRBV23-1 is an ORF, with its function uncertain. Trimming shortened V by 0 bases and J by 1 base, and 6 bases separated the two germline ends. This CDR3 spans 14 amino acids. The CDR3 is CASSQSALNYGYTF. The CDR3 bases are TGCGCCAGCAGTCAATCAGCACTTAACTATGGCTACACCTTC.

The chain couples TRBV19 to TRBJ1-5; TRBD1 matches 7 bases. Germline V gives CDR1 LNHDA, CDR2 SQIVND (reference sequence). V gave up 7 bases and J gave up 1 base; unmatched junction bases: 19. This CDR3 is 19 amino acids long. CDR3 in amino acids: CASTKTRDRPFLSNQPQHF. The CDR3 DNA follows: TGTGCCAGTACCAAAACCCGGGACAGACCCTTTTTGAGCAATCAGCCCCAGCATTTT.

The gene calls are TRBV19 and TRBJ2-7; no clear D gene. The CDR3 spans 15 residues. Trimming removed 3 bases at V and 3 bases at J, with 15 bases between. Germline CDR1 LNHDA, CDR2 SQIVND (reference sequence). CDR3 DNA: TGTGCCAGTAGTATCAATGGTGGAATGGGCTACGAGCAGTACTTC. Amino acids: CASSINGGMGYEQYF. The complete variable domain, with remaining parts taken from reference TRBV19 and TRBJ2-7, reads DGGITQSPKYLFRKEGQNVTLSCEQNLNHDAMYWYRQDPGQGLRLIYYSQIVNDFQKGDIAEGYSVSREKKESFPLTVTSAQKNPTAFYLCASSINGGMGYEQYFGPGTRLTVT.

The J gene is TRBJ1-2, the V gene TRBV7-9; a possible D gene is TRBD1 (5 bases). The CDR3 totals 14 residues. Trimming took off 3 bases at V and 9 bases at J, with 17 bases between the two ends. Germline CDR1 is SEHNR and CDR2 is FQNEAQ (reference sequence). In nucleotides, the CDR3 is TGTGCCAGCAGCTTTGGTTCAGGGTGGTGGAGCTACACCTTC. Translation gives CASSFGSGWWSYTF. Looking up the rest from reference TRBV7-9 and TRBJ1-2 gives the full variable domain: DTGVSQNPRHKITKRGQNVTFRCDPISEHNRLYWYRQTLGQGPEFLTYFQNEAQLEKSRLLSDRFSAERPKGSFSTLEIQRTEQGDSAMYLCASSFGSGWWSYTFGSGTRLTVV.

The chain recombines TRBV28 with TRBJ2-5; D is unclear. The CDR3 is 15 residues long. Trimming took off 2 bases at V and 1 base at J, with 11 bases between the two ends. Germline CDR1 is MDHEN and CDR2 is SYDVKM. CDR3 amino acids: CASSLRVGSQETQYF. The CDR3 bases are TGTGCCAGCAGTTTAAGGGTGGGCAGCCAAGAGACCCAGTACTTC. The whole variable domain, filled in from reference TRBV28 and TRBJ2-5, reads DVKVTQSSRYLVKRTGEKVFLECVQDMDHENMFWYRQDPGLGLRLIYFSYDVKMKEKGDIPEGYSVSREKKERFSLILESASTNQTSMYLCASSLRVGSQETQYFGPGTRLLVL.

This chain links TRBV7-7 with TRBJ2-2; 11 positions match TRBD2. The V and J ends lost 2 bases and 1 base, in that order; junction bases with no gene match: 3. This CDR3 has 17 residues. In germline, CDR1 is SSHAT, CDR2 FNYEAQ (reference sequence). The CDR3 region is CASSLLLAGGNTGELFF. The CDR3 region has the DNA TGTGCCAGCAGCTTATTGCTAGCGGGGGGGAACACCGGGGAGCTGTTTTTT. The full variable domain, in which reference TRBV7-7 and TRBJ2-2 provide the parts outside the CDR3, is GAGVSQSPRYKVTKRGQDVTLRCDPISSHATLYWYQQALGQGPEFLTYFNYEAQPDKSGLPSDRFSAERPEGSISTLTIQRTEQRDSAMYRCASSLLLAGGNTGELFFGEGSRLTVL.

The chain combines TRBV5-1 with TRBJ2-1, with 8 bases fitting TRBD2. The germline CDR1 and CDR2 sequences are SGHRS and YFSETQ. V was clipped by 3 bases and J by 3 bases; unmatched bases: 8. The CDR3 sequence is 16 residues long. The CDR3 sequence: CASSSTGLVHYNEQFF. Written as DNA, the CDR3 is TGCGCCAGCAGCTCGACGGGACTAGTCCACTACAATGAGCAGTTCTTC.

This clone came up many times. The chain employs TRBV7-8 and TRBJ2-7; D remains ambiguous. CDR1 is SGHVS, CDR2 FQNEAQ, per germline. V gave up 1 base and J gave up 1 base, with 11 bases separating them. The CDR3 totals 15 residues. The CDR3 DNA reads TGTGCCAGCAGCTTAGGCGCCCAGACGTCCTACGAGCAGTACTTC. This sequence encodes CASSLGAQTSYEQYF. Looking up the rest from reference TRBV7-8 and TRBJ2-7 gives the full variable domain: GAGVSQSPRYKVAKRGQDVALRCDPISGHVSLFWYQQALGQGPEFLTYFQNEAQLDKSGLPSDRFFAERPEGSVSTLKIQRTQQEDSAVYLCASSLGAQTSYEQYFGPGTRLTVT.

On this clone itself: Other nucleotide sequences in the sample specify the same CDR3. The J gene is TRBJ2-5, the V gene TRBV15; TRBD2 aligns across 7 bases. This CDR3 comprises 14 residues. The V gene end was trimmed by 1 base and the J gene end by 1 base; junction bases not matched to a gene: 0. The germline V gene encodes CDR1 LNHNV and CDR2 YYDKDF (reference sequence). In DNA form, the CDR3 reads TGTGCCACCAGCAGAGGACTAGCCCAAGAGACCCAGTACTTC. Its translation is CATSRGLAQETQYF.

The chain links TRBV15 to TRBJ2-1, with D perhaps TRBD2 (5 bases). CDR3 length: 14 amino acids. Trimming cost V 0 bases and J 7 bases, with 10 bases left between them. Germline V gene data show CDR1 as LNHNV and CDR2 as YYDKDF (reference sequence). CDR3 DNA sequence: TGTGCCACCAGCAGAGATCGAGGGCGGAATGAGCAGTTCTTC. Its translation: CATSRDRGRNEQFF.

The rearrangement joins TRBV21-1 to TRBJ1-5; the table's TRBD1 call for D was not verified on the DNA. TRBV21-1 is given as a pseudogene. The CDR3 length is 19 residues. CDR3 coding DNA: TGTGCCAGCAGAAACGACCCCGGGACAGTTTTTTATAGCAATCAGCCCCAGCATTTT. Protein: CASRNDPGTVFYSNQPQHF.

The gene calls are TRBV14 and TRBJ2-1; 9 bases match TRBD2. V lost 3 bases to trimming and J lost 3 bases; unmatched junction nucleotides: 3. Germline assignment: CDR1 SGHDN and CDR2 FVKESK. The CDR3 runs to 15 residues. The CDR3 sequence: CASSHSGSVYNEQFF. In DNA, the CDR3 is TGTGCCAGCAGCCATAGCGGGAGTGTCTACAATGAGCAGTTCTTC.

This clone showed up just a few times. The rearrangement uses TRBV30 and TRBJ1-5, with TRBD1 matching 9 bases. CDR1 and CDR2 from the germline V gene are GTSNPN and SVGIG (reference sequence). There are 17 residues in the CDR3. Trimming took 3 bases from V and 1 from J; bases not matched to a gene: 10. The CDR3 loop reads CAWRRPTGTGSNQPQHF. CDR3 nucleotides: TGTGCCTGGAGAAGGCCTACCGGGACAGGGAGCAATCAGCCCCAGCATTTT.

The CDR3 nucleotides read TGTGCCAGCAGCCCCCATGGGAGCGGAAGGTACCAAGAGACCCAGTACTTC. The encoded protein is CASSPHGSGRYQETQYF. V and J are TRBV7-6 and TRBJ2-5; a possible D gene is TRBD2 (5 bases). Between the trimmed V and J ends, which lost 5 bases and 0 bases, there was a span of 19 bases. Germline CDR1 is SGHVS and CDR2 is FNYEAQ. The CDR3 consists of 17 residues.

The chain couples TRBV7-3 to TRBJ1-1; a weak D match, TRBD1 (6 bases). Germline V gene lookup returns CDR1 SGHTA and CDR2 FQGTGA. The V gene lost 1 base and the J gene lost 3 bases, with 12 bases spanning the gap. The CDR3 is 15 residues long. The CDR3 sequence is CASSLIGGAHTEAFF. CDR3 sequence (DNA): TGTGCCAGCAGCTTAATCGGGGGCGCCCACACTGAAGCTTTCTTT.

The chain joins TRBV30 to TRBJ1-2; TRBD1 might be the D (5 bases). Germline assignment: CDR1 GTSNPN and CDR2 SVGIG (reference sequence). V gave up 7 bases and J gave up 10 bases, with 19 bases separating them. The CDR3 loop spans 12 amino acids. The CDR3 spells CAFLRGALAYTF. The DNA for the CDR3 is TGTGCCTTCCTCCGCGGGGCTTTGGCCTACACCTTC. Combining the CDR3 with reference TRBV30 and TRBJ1-2 gives the whole variable domain SQTIHQWPATLVQPVGSPLSLECTVEGTSNPNLYWYRQAAGRGLQLLFYSVGIGQISSEVPQNLSASRPQDRQFILSSKKLLLSDSGFYLCAFLRGALAYTFGSGTRLTVV.

This clone was counted many times. V gene TRBV28 combines with J gene TRBJ1-5, with no clear D. V was pared by 4 bases and J by 0 bases, with 4 bases between. The length of the CDR3 is 13 residues. Per the germline V gene, CDR1 is MDHEN and CDR2 is SYDVKM. CDR3 sequence reads: CASSWDSNQPQHF. The CDR3 nucleotides read TGTGCCAGCAGTTGGGATAGCAATCAGCCCCAGCATTTT.

A few counts support this clone. V and J are TRBV6-6 and TRBJ1-1; 7 nucleotides match TRBD1. This CDR3 region has 16 residues. Losses at the gene ends were 0 bases for V and 2 bases for J; bases not matched to a gene: 6. CDR1 is MNHNY, CDR2 SVGAGI, per germline (reference sequence). CDR3 residues: CASSYSGGAKNTEAFF. In DNA form, the CDR3 reads TGTGCCAGCAGTTACTCAGGGGGCGCGAAAAACACTGAAGCTTTCTTT.

Only one count was recorded for this clone. The chain carries TRBV15 and TRBJ2-7, with 13 bases that match TRBD2. The V segment lost 0 bases and the J segment 11 bases; nucleotides outside the gene matches: 7. The CDR3 spans 15 residues. Looked up from germline, CDR1 is LNHNV and CDR2 is YYDKDF (reference sequence). The CDR3 sequence is CATSRDGTSGTLEYF. CDR3 nucleotides: TGTGCCACCAGCAGAGATGGGACTAGCGGGACATTGGAGTACTTC.

The chain uses TRBV6-6 and TRBJ1-4; 8 bases are a match to TRBD1. Germline CDR1 MNHNY, CDR2 SVGAGI (reference sequence). The CDR3 totals 14 residues. J gave up 6 bases and V 2 bases, and 2 bases lay outside the gene matches. The CDR3 DNA sequence: TGTGCCAGCAGTTACCAGGGACAGGATGAAAAACTGTTTTTT. As protein: CASSYQGQDEKLFF.

V usage is TRBV7-2 and J usage is TRBJ2-3; D assignment may be TRBD1 or TRBD2 (5 bases each). V lost 7 bases to trimming and J lost 6 bases, with 17 bases between them. Germline-derived CDR1 and CDR2 are SGHTA and FQGNSA. This CDR3 is built from 14 residues. The CDR3 DNA is TGTGCCAGCACCCGGGACGGCGGCGCGGATACGCAGTATTTT. Protein: CASTRDGGADTQYF.

V usage is TRBV7-3 and J usage is TRBJ2-1; TRBD2 agrees at 8 bases. This CDR3 comprises 15 residues. V gave up 1 base and J gave up 8 bases; unmatched junction bases: 7. Germline V gene data show CDR1 as SGHTA and CDR2 as FQGTGA. CDR3 DNA sequence: TGTGCCAGCAGCTTAAGCAGCGGGAGAATCGATGAGCAGTTCTTC. It yields the protein CASSLSSGRIDEQFF.

The chain uses TRBV27 and TRBJ2-7, with D unclear. The CDR3 is made up of 14 amino acids. V dropped 5 bases and J dropped 1 base, with 12 bases sitting between them. Germline V gives CDR1 MNHEY, CDR2 SMNVEV (reference sequence). The CDR3 bases are TGTGCCAGCAGTCACGGGCCCGATTCCTACGAGCAGTACTTC. Residues: CASSHGPDSYEQYF.

The J gene is TRBJ1-5, the V gene TRBV7-9, with 8 nucleotides matching TRBD1. CDR1 SEHNR and CDR2 FQNEAQ come from the germline V gene (reference sequence). The V segment lost 1 base and the J segment 2 bases; nucleotides outside the gene matches: 4. This CDR3 has 16 residues. CDR3 residues: CASSLGTGYGNQPQHF. CDR3 DNA: TGTGCCAGCAGCTTAGGGACAGGGTACGGCAATCAGCCCCAGCATTTT. The whole variable domain, remainder taken from reference TRBV7-9 and TRBJ1-5, is DTGVSQNPRHKITKRGQNVTFRCDPISEHNRLYWYRQTLGQGPEFLTYFQNEAQLEKSRLLSDRFSAERPKGSFSTLEIQRTEQGDSAMYLCASSLGTGYGNQPQHFGDGTRLSIL.

The chain uses TRBV7-9 and TRBJ1-2; D might be TRBD1 (5 bases). Germline V gene lookup returns CDR1 SEHNR and CDR2 FQNEAQ (reference sequence). CDR3 length equals 14 residues. The V and J ends lost 5 bases and 4 bases respectively, with 14 bases between them. This chain's CDR3 is CASSLGTASYGYTF. The CDR3 nucleotides read TGTGCCAGCAGCCTTGGGACGGCATCCTATGGCTACACCTTC. The full variable domain, its missing parts supplied by reference TRBV7-9 and TRBJ1-2, is DTGVSQNPRHKITKRGQNVTFRCDPISEHNRLYWYRQTLGQGPEFLTYFQNEAQLEKSRLLSDRFSAERPKGSFSTLEIQRTEQGDSAMYLCASSLGTASYGYTFGSGTRLTVV.

This rearrangement joins TRBV6-5 to TRBJ1-2; the match to TRBD1 covers 9 bases. The CDR3 runs 13 residues. V shed 5 bases, J shed 8 bases, and the junction held 6 bases outside the gene matches. The V gene's germline CDR1 is MNHEY and CDR2 SVGAGI. CDR3 nucleotides: TGTGCCAGCAGTCGGACAGGGGAACGGGGCTACACCTTC. It translates to CASSRTGERGYTF.

CDR3 bases: TGTGCCAGCAGTTCGGGATTTGGCGTCCGTGGCTACACCTTC. Its protein product is CASSSGFGVRGYTF. The chain combines TRBV28 with TRBJ1-2, with unresolved D. The CDR3 is 14 residues long. Trimming took 4 bases from V and 7 from J, leaving 16 bases between them. CDR1 and CDR2 (germline): MDHEN, SYDVKM.

Regarding this clone: Since a much larger clone is just one base distant, this may be a read error. V usage is TRBV28 and J usage is TRBJ2-3, with D possibly TRBD2 on 6 matching bases. This CDR3 contains 17 residues. Trimming took 2 bases from V and 2 from J, leaving 17 bases between them. Germline lookup yields CDR1 MDHEN and CDR2 SYDVKM. CDR3 coding DNA: TGTGCCAGCAGTTTACCGAATGGGGGGTGGGACACAGATACGCAGTATTTT. Its protein product is CASSLPNGGWDTDTQYF.